The sequence of this TCR beta chain was determined in a study of CD8 T cells in ankylosing spondylitis. Study-wide findings and caveats: What appeared characteristic of ankylosing spondylitis blood was a TCR beta motif of several highly homologous variants. Significantly higher representation of disease-linked clones was reported for matched ankylosing spondylitis synovial fluid. There were earlier reports of some motif variants in reactive arthritis synovial fluid and blood. Disease-linked clones proved CD8+ and comparatively uncommon in peripheral blood.

Concerning this clonotype: Antigen specificity is unknown.

TCR beta libraries were made by quantitative 5'-RACE with molecular barcodes. A single record per CDR3 protein comes from TCRdb applying MiXCR to the 5' RACE reads. The sample includes about 420,000 distinct CDR3 sequences, approximately 20% of them seen just once. Per the germline V gene, CDR1 is DFQATT and CDR2 is SNEGSKA (reference sequence). V was shortened by 6 bases and J by 0 bases, with 18 bases between the two germline ends. This CDR3 region has 16 residues. The origin of this receptor is a male donor with ankylosing spondylitis. This chain uses TRBV20-1 with TRBJ2-1; D is possibly TRBD2 (5 bases). Sequenced: blood, either unsorted or a sorted T cell fraction (not recorded which). The CDR3 coding sequence is TGCAGTGCCTCGGGGAGCGCACCCCACTCCTACAATGAGCAGTTCTTC. It codes for CSASGSAPHSYNEQFF.